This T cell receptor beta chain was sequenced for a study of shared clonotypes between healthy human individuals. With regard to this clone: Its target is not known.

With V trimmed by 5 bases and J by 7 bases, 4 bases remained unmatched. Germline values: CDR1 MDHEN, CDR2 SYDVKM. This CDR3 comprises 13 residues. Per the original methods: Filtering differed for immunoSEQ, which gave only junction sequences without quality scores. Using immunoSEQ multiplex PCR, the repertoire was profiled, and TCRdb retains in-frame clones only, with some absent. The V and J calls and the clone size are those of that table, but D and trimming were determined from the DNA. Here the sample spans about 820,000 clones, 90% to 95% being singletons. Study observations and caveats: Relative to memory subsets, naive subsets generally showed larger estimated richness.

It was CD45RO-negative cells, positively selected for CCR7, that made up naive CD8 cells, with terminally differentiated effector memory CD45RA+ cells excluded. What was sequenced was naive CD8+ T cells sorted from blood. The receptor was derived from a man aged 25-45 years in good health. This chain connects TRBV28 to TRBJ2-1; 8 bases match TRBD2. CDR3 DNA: TGTGCCAGCAGTCGGACTAGCAGAAATGAGCAGTTCTTC. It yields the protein CASSRTSRNEQFF.